A selection of T cell receptor beta chains follows, all from one sample in a study of Ad26.COV2.S vaccination and SARS-CoV-2 variants. Clones were read by immunoSEQ multiplex PCR, and TCRdb kept only the in-frame ones, dropping some. The repertoire has 350,000 to 550,000 clones, approximately 89% of them found once; the top ten carry over 2%. The sample here was peripheral blood, taken in a trial of Ad26.COV2.S vaccine versus placebo. These receptors all stem from a person between 18 and 60 years old who received the Ad26.COV2.S COVID-19 vaccine or a placebo. Each CDR3 is given with its conserved first and last residue. D genes are given only for firm matches. Clone sizes are given selectively: once, few, many, or a class where the clone is expanded.

D: NA
V: TRBV6-5
J: TRBJ1-2
size: NA
DNA: TGTGCCAGCAGTTACGGGCAGGGCAGGGGCTACACCTTC
CDR3: CASSYGQGRGYTF

D: NA
V: TRBV13
J: TRBJ2-7
size: NA
DNA: TGTGCCAGCAGCTTAGGTGACGCGGGGTACTACGAGCAGTACTTC
CDR3: CASSLGDAGYYEQYF

D: TRBD2
V: TRBV19
J: TRBJ2-3
size: NA
DNA: TGTGCCAGTAGGGCGGGGGGGTTCACAGATACGCAGTATTTT
CDR3: CASRAGGFTDTQYF

D: NA
V: TRBV5-1
J: TRBJ2-7
size: NA
DNA: TGCGCCAGCAGCGGGGACGCGTCCTACGAGCAGTACTTC
CDR3: CASSGDASYEQYF

D: TRBD2
V: TRBV3-1/TRBV3-2
J: TRBJ2-3
size: once
DNA: TGTGCCAGCAGCCAAGGGTCAGCGGGAGGGACGACAGATACGCAGTATTTT
CDR3: CASSQGSAGGTTDTQYF

D: NA
V: TRBV7-6
J: TRBJ1-2
size: few
DNA: TGTGCCAGCAGCTTAAGAGTCAGAGGGACACTTAACTATGGCTACACCTTC
CDR3: CASSLRVRGTLNYGYTF

D: NA
V: TRBV27
J: TRBJ2-3
size: once
DNA: TGTGCCAGCGGAACGAGTCGGGATACGCAGTATTTT
CDR3: CASGTSRDTQYF

D: NA
V: TRBV21-1
J: TRBJ1-6
size: NA
DNA: TGTGCCAGCAGCATCCTCCCGGACAGGGCCAATTCACCCCTCCACTTT
CDR3: CASSILPDRANSPLHF

D: TRBD1
V: TRBV5-5
J: TRBJ1-5
size: NA
DNA: TGTGCCAGCAGCCGGGGGACACAGGGGTCCAGGCCCCAGCATTTT
CDR3: CASSRGTQGSRPQHF

D: TRBD1
V: TRBV24-1
J: TRBJ2-3
size: NA
DNA: TGTGCCACCAGTGGTCCACAGGGGATCTCAGATACGCAGTATTTT
CDR3: CATSGPQGISDTQYF

D: NA
V: TRBV5-4
J: TRBJ2-3
size: NA
DNA: TGTGCCAGCAGCTTGGGGGCACTTCCGTTCACAGATACGCAGTATTTT
CDR3: CASSLGALPFTDTQYF

D: NA
V: TRBV7-2
J: TRBJ2-3
size: NA
DNA: TGTGCCAGCAGCAGCTGGGCGGCAGACACAGATACGCAGTATTTT
CDR3: CASSSWAADTDTQYF

D: TRBD1
V: TRBV19
J: TRBJ2-3
size: NA
DNA: TGTGCCAGTAGTCTATCCAACAGGGGACGCGCCTGGAATACGCAGTATTTT
CDR3: CASSLSNRGRAWNTQYF

D: NA
V: TRBV5-1
J: TRBJ1-2
size: NA
DNA: TGCGCCAGCAGCTTGCAGGAAGGGGGGCTCTATGGCTACACCTTC
CDR3: CASSLQEGGLYGYTF

D: NA
V: TRBV7-2
J: TRBJ2-3
size: NA
DNA: TGTGCCAGCAGCCCCAGCCGTCAACCTAGTGATACGCAGTATTTT
CDR3: CASSPSRQPSDTQYF

D: TRBD1
V: TRBV19
J: TRBJ1-3
size: NA
DNA: TGTGCCAGTAGTGTCGGGACAGTCGGAAACACCATATATTTT
CDR3: CASSVGTVGNTIYF

D: NA
V: TRBV18
J: TRBJ1-1
size: NA
DNA: TGTGCCAGCTCACTTGGGCCACAGGGGAACACTGAAGCTTTCTTT
CDR3: CASSLGPQGNTEAFF

D: TRBD2
V: TRBV2
J: TRBJ2-2
size: few
DNA: TGTGCCAGCAGTGAGGGAACTAGCGCGAACACCGGGGAGCTGTTTTTT
CDR3: CASSEGTSANTGELFF

D: NA
V: TRBV2
J: TRBJ1-1
size: NA
DNA: TGTGCCAGCAGTGCCGGACGGTTGAACACTGAAGCTTTCTTT
CDR3: CASSAGRLNTEAFF

D: NA
V: TRBV5-1
J: TRBJ1-6
size: NA
DNA: TGCGCCAGCAGCTTTAGAGGAGTCGCGTATTCACCCCTCCACTTT
CDR3: CASSFRGVAYSPLHF

D: NA
V: TRBV15
J: TRBJ1-2
size: NA
DNA: TGTGCCACCAGCAGTGGCGGGACACCATATGGCTACACCTTC
CDR3: CATSSGGTPYGYTF

D: TRBD1
V: TRBV7-9
J: TRBJ1-4
size: many
DNA: TGTGCCAGCAGCGAATGGACAGGGGGAACTAATGAAAAACTGTTTTTT
CDR3: CASSEWTGGTNEKLFF

D: NA
V: TRBV7-2
J: TRBJ2-3
size: NA
DNA: TGTGCCAGCAGACGATGGGGTTCGTCGGAAGATACGCAGTATTTT
CDR3: CASRRWGSSEDTQYF

D: TRBD2
V: TRBV5-1
J: TRBJ2-3
size: NA
DNA: TGCGCCAGCAGCCCGGGGGGTGCAACGAGTGATACGCAGTATTTT
CDR3: CASSPGGATSDTQYF

D: TRBD2
V: TRBV6-5
J: TRBJ2-5
size: NA
DNA: TGTGCCAGCAGGACAGATCATAGCGGGCTGGAGACCCAGTACTTC
CDR3: CASRTDHSGLETQYF

D: NA
V: TRBV4-2
J: TRBJ2-5
size: NA
DNA: TGTGCCAGCAGCCAAAGGGAACAAGAGACCCAGTACTTC
CDR3: CASSQREQETQYF

D: TRBD1
V: TRBV6-5
J: TRBJ2-7
size: NA
DNA: TGTGCCAGCAGTCCCGACAGGGAATCCTACGAGCAGTACTTC
CDR3: CASSPDRESYEQYF

D: NA
V: TRBV7-9
J: TRBJ2-5
size: NA
DNA: TGTGCCAGCAGCCAAGAGACCCAGTACTTC
CDR3: CASSQETQYF

D: TRBD1
V: TRBV4-1
J: TRBJ1-5
size: NA
DNA: TGCGCCAGCAGCCAAGTAACAGGGGGCCCTCAGCCCCAGCATTTT
CDR3: CASSQVTGGPQPQHF

D: NA
V: TRBV2
J: TRBJ2-7
size: NA
DNA: TGTGCCAGCAGTGATCCCCGCTACGAGCAGTACTTC
CDR3: CASSDPRYEQYF

D: NA
V: TRBV9
J: TRBJ1-1
size: NA
DNA: TGTGCCAGCAGCCCAGGTGGGTGGAACACTGAAGCTTTCTTT
CDR3: CASSPGGWNTEAFF

D: NA
V: TRBV28
J: TRBJ2-2
size: NA
DNA: TGTGCCAGCACCTACCCGGGGGTTTCGGGGACCGGGGAGCTGTTTTTT
CDR3: CASTYPGVSGTGELFF

D: NA
V: TRBV4-3
J: TRBJ1-4
size: once
DNA: TGCGCCAGCAGCCCGCCTCCTTTTAGGAACTCTGCAACTAATGAAAAACTGTTTTTT
CDR3: CASSPPPFRNSATNEKLFF

D: NA
V: TRBV5-6
J: TRBJ1-6
size: few
DNA: TGTGCCAGCAGCTGGGGACATCTTAATTCACCCCTCCACTTT
CDR3: CASSWGHLNSPLHF

D: NA
V: TRBV6-4
J: TRBJ1-5
size: NA
DNA: TGTGCCAGCAGTGACATCCTTGGTCAGCCCCAGCATTTT
CDR3: CASSDILGQPQHF

D: TRBD2
V: TRBV4-2
J: TRBJ2-1
size: once
DNA: TGTGCCAGCAGCCACCAACCGGGACTAGCGGCTGAGCAGTTCTTC
CDR3: CASSHQPGLAAEQFF

D: NA
V: TRBV5-4
J: TRBJ1-3
size: once
DNA: TGTGCCAGCAGCTACCAGGGAGCTGGAAACACCATATATTTT
CDR3: CASSYQGAGNTIYF